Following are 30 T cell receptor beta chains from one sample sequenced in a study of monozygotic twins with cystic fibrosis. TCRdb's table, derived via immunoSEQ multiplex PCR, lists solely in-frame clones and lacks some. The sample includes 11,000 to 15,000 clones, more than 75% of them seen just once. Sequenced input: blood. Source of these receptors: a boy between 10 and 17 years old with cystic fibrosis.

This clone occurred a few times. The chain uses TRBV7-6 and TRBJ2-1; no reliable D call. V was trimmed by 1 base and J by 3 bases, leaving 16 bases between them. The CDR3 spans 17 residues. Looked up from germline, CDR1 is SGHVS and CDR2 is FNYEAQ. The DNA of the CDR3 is TGTGCCAGCAGCTTAGTCCCCCAGCCTATTAACTACAATGAGCAGTTCTTC. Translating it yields CASSLVPQPINYNEQFF.

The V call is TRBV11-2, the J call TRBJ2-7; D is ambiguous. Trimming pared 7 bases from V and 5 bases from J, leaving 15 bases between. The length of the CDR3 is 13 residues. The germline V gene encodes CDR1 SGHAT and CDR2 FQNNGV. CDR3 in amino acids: CASTVGGIDEQYF. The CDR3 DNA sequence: TGTGCCAGCACCGTGGGTGGGATCGACGAGCAGTACTTC.

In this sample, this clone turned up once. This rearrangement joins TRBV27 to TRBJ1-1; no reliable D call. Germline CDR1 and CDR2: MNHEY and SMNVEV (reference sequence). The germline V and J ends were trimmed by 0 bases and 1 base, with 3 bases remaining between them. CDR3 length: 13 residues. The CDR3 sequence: CASSLSRNTEAFF. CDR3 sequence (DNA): TGTGCCAGCAGTTTATCGCGGAACACTGAAGCTTTCTTT.

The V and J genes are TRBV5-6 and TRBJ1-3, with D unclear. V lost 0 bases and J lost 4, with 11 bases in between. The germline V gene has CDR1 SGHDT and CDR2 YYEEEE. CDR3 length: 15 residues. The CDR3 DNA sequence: TGTGCCAGCAGCTTGGAAGGGCGATCCGGAAACACCATATATTTT. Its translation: CASSLEGRSGNTIYF.

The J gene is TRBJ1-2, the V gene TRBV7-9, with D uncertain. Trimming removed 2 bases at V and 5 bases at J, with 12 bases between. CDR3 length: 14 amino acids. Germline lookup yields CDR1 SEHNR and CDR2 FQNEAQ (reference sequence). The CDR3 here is CASSLNRALYGYTF. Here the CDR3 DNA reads TGTGCCAGCAGCTTAAACCGGGCCTTATATGGCTACACCTTC.

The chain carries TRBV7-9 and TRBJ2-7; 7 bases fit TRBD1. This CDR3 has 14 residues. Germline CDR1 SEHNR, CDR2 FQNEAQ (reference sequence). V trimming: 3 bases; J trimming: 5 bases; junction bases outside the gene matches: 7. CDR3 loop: CASSFVDRVHEQYF. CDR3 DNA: TGTGCCAGCAGCTTCGTTGACAGGGTTCACGAGCAGTACTTC.

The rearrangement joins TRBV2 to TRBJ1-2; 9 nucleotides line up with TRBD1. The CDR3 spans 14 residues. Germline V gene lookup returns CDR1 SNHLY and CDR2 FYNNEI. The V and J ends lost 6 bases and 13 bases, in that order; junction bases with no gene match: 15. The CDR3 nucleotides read TGTGCCAGCAGGGGATTTACCGGGACAGGGCAACTCACCTTC. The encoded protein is CASRGFTGTGQLTF.

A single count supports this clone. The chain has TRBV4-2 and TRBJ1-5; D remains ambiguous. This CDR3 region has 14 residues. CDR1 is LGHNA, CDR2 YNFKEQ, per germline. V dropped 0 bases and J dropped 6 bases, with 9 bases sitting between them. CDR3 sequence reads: CASSQDRGGQPQHF. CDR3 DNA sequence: TGTGCCAGCAGCCAAGATCGGGGAGGTCAGCCCCAGCATTTT.

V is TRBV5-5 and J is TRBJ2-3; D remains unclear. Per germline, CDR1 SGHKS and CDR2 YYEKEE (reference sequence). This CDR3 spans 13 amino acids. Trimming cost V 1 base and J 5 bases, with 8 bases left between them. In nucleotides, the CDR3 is TGTGCCAGCAGCTTGCAACATCAAGATACGCAGTATTTT. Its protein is CASSLQHQDTQYF.

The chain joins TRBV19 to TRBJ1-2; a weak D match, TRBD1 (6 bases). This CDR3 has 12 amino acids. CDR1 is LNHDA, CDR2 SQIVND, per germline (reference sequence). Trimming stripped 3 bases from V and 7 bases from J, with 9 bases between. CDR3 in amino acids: CASSIGGPGYTF. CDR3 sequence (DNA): TGTGCCAGTAGTATCGGGGGGCCTGGCTACACCTTC. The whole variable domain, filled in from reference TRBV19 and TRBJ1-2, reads DGGITQSPKYLFRKEGQNVTLSCEQNLNHDAMYWYRQDPGQGLRLIYYSQIVNDFQKGDIAEGYSVSREKKESFPLTVTSAQKNPTAFYLCASSIGGPGYTFGSGTRLTVV.

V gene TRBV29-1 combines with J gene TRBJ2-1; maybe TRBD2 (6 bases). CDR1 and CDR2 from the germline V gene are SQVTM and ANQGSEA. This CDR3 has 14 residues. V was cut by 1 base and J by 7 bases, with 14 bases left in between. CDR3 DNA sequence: TGCAGCGTTGAAGGTCACTGGACTAAGAATGAGCAGTTCTTC. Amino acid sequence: CSVEGHWTKNEQFF.

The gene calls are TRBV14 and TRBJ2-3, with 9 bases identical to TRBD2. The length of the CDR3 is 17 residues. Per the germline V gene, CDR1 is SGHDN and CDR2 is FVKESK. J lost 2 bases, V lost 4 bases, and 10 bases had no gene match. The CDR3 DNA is TGTGCCAGCAGCCTCCTTTTGACTAGCGGAGACACAGATACGCAGTATTTT. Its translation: CASSLLLTSGDTDTQYF.

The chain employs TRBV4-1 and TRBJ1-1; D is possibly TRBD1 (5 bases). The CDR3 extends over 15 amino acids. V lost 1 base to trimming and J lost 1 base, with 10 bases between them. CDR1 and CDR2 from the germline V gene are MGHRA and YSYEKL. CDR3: CASSQVGDPNTEAFF. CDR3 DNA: TGCGCCAGCAGCCAAGTGGGGGACCCGAACACTGAAGCTTTCTTT.

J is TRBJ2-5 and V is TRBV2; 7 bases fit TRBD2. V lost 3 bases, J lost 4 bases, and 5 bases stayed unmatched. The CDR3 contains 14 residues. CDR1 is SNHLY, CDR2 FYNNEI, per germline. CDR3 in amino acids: CASSDWGEGETQYF. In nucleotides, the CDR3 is TGTGCCAGCAGTGACTGGGGGGAGGGAGAGACCCAGTACTTC.

The CDR3 protein is CASSPVEQAIAEETQYF. The CDR3 nucleotides read TGCGCCAGCAGCCCAGTGGAACAGGCGATCGCAGAAGAGACCCAGTACTTC. The genes are TRBV5-1 and TRBJ2-5; the D gene is possibly TRBD1 (5 bases). The V end lost 4 bases, the J end lost 3 bases, and 22 bases lay between the germline ends. The CDR3 has 17 residues. The germline V gene encodes CDR1 SGHRS and CDR2 YFSETQ.

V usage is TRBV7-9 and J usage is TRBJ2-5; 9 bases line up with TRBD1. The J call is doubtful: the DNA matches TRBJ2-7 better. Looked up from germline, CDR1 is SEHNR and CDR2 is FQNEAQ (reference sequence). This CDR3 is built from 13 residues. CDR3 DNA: TGTGCCAGTGCGGACAGGGGCCCCTACGAGCAGTACTTC. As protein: CASADRGPYEQYF.

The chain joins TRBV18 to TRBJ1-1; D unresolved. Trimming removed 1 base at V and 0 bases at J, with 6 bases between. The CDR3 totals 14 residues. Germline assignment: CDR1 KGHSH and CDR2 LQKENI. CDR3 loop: CASSPLPLNTEAFF. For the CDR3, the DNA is TGTGCCAGCTCACCACTCCCCCTGAACACTGAAGCTTTCTTT.

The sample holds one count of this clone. The CDR3 loop reads CASSRGGSSYNEQFF. CDR3 nucleotides: TGTGCCAGCAGCCGCGGGGGAAGCTCCTACAATGAGCAGTTCTTC. The V and J genes are TRBV13 and TRBJ2-1, with 7 bases identical to TRBD2. The CDR3 is 15 amino acids. Germline loops: CDR1 PRHDT, CDR2 FYEKMQ (reference sequence). The trim removed 5 bases at V and 0 bases at J, leaving 4 bases unmatched.

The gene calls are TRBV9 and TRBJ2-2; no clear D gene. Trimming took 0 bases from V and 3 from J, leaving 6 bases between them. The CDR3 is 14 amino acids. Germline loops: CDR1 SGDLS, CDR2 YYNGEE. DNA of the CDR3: TGTGCCAGCAGCGTAGCTTTTGACACCGGGGAGCTGTTTTTT. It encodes CASSVAFDTGELFF.

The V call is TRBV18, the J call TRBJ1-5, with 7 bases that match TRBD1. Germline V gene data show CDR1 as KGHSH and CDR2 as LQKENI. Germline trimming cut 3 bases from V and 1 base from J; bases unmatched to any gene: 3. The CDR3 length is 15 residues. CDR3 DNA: TGTGCCAGCTCACCTCAGGGGGACAGCAATCAGCCCCAGCATTTT. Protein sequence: CASSPQGDSNQPQHF.

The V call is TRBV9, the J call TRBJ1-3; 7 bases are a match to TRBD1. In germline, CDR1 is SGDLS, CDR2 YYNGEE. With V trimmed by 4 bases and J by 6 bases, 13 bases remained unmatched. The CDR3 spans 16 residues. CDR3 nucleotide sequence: TGTGCCAGCAGCCCAGAAGCACAGGGGTTTGTAAACACCATATATTTT. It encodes CASSPEAQGFVNTIYF.

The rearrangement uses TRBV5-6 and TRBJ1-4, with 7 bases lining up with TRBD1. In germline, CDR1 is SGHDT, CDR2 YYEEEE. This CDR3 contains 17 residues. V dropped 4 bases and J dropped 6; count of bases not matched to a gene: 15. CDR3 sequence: CASSPAVRGQKDEKLFF. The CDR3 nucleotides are TGTGCCAGCAGCCCAGCGGTTAGGGGGCAAAAGGATGAAAAACTGTTTTTT.

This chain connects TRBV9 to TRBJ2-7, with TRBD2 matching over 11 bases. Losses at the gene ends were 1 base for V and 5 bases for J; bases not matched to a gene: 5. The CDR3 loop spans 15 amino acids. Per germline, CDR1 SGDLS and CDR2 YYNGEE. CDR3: CASSVLAGGPNEQYF. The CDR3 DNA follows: TGTGCCAGCAGCGTATTAGCGGGGGGGCCAAACGAGCAGTACTTC.

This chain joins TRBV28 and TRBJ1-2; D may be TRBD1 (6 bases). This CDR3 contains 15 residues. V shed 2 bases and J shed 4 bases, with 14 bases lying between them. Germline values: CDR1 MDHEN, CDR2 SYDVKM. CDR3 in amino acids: CASSLIRGGLYGYTF. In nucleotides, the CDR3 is TGTGCCAGCAGTTTAATTCGTGGGGGGCTCTATGGCTACACCTTC.

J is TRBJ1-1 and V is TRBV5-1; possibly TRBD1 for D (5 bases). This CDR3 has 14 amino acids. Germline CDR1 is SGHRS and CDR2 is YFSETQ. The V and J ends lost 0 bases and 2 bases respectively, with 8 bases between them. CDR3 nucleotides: TGCGCCAGCAGCTTGGCAGGGTTTAACACTGAAGCTTTCTTT. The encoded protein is CASSLAGFNTEAFF.

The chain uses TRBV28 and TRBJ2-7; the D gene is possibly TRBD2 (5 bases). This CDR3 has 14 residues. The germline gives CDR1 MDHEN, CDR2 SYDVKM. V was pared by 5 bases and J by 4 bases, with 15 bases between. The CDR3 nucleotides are TGTGCCAGCAGTAACAGTTGGAGGTTATACGAGCAGTACTTC. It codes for CASSNSWRLYEQYF.

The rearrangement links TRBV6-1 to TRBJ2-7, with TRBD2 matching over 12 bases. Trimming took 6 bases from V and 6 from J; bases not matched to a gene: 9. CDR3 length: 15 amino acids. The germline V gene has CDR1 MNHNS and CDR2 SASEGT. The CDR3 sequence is CASRIRLAGVGEQYF. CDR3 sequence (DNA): TGTGCCAGCAGAATCCGACTAGCGGGAGTGGGCGAGCAGTACTTC.

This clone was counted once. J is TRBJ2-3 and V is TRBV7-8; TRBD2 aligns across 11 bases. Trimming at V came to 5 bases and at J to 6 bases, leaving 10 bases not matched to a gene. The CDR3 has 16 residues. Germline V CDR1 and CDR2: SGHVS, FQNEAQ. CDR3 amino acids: CASSPVAGGRFDTQYF. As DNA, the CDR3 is TGTGCCAGCAGCCCAGTAGCGGGAGGGAGGTTTGATACGCAGTATTTT.

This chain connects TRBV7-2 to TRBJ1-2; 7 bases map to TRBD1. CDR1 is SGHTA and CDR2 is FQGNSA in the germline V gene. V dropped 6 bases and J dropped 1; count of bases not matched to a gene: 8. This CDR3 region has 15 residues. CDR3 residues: CASRPGGYFNYGYTF. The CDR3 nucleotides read TGTGCCAGCAGACCAGGGGGTTACTTTAACTATGGCTACACCTTC.

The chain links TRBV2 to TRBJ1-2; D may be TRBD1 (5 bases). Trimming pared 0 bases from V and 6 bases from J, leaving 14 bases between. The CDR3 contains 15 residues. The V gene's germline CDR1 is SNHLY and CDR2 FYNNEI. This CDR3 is CASSEATGVGDGYTF. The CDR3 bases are TGTGCCAGCAGTGAAGCGACGGGGGTTGGAGATGGCTACACCTTC.